This T cell receptor (beta chain) originates from a study of beta chain features in type 1 diabetes (dated by TCRdb to the late 2010s). Some background on the complete study: Mean age, gender distribution, total cell number and subset yield did not differ between patients and healthy donors. Across all samples, fewer than 110,000,000 sorted cells were examined, and cell number per subset correlated strongly with RNA yield. The study compared the TCRB repertoires of sorted circulating CD4+ T cell subsets in recently diagnosed type 1 diabetes patients with those in matched healthy donors. Whereas all 30 or so donors provided naive and central memory subsets, regulatory and stem cell-like memory subsets were isolated from just 8 patients and about 8 healthy donors.

The CDR3 spans 16 residues, from the cysteine through the phenylalanine. This entry keeps only the CDR3 DNA: 48 bases, framed from base 1. CDR1 MNHNY and CDR2 SVGAGI were looked up in the germline V gene (reference sequence). Trimming takes 5 bases from V and 1 base from J, and the germline ends sit 16 bases apart. Beyond this particular receptor, the publication reports: PCR might favor shorter templates, but patient and control samples were amplified and corrected together, so any skew would affect both groups equally. At VDJ recombination sites, patients with type 1 diabetes made fewer insertions and deleted more nucleotides, a pattern implying thymic rearrangement abnormalities. The naive, central memory and regulatory TCRB repertoires appeared to resemble one another more closely among patients than among healthy donors. HLA sub-analyses involved small numbers of individuals, so any influence of HLA type on TCRB rearrangement remained unresolved. A moderate but significant shortening of TCRB CDR3 length was observed in type 1 diabetes patients in all four CD4+ subsets. Because cDNA rather than genomic DNA was sequenced, highly expressing activated cells could have been over-represented, although no difference in activation and CD3 levels was found between groups.

Details on this clone: Its antigen is not yet known. Per-nucleotide qualities are absent, and no much larger clonotype sits a single base away.

All of the isolated RNA was reverse transcribed with the High Capacity cDNA Reverse Transcription Kit, so expressed TCRB transcripts were sequenced. Deep immunoSEQ sequencing was performed on naive, central memory and regulatory T cell samples, with an average of roughly 3.6 million total reads per sample. Sorted cells were lysed in RLT buffer and RNA was extracted with DNase-treated RNeasy Micro or Mini kits, depending on cell number. To prevent cross-contamination, each cell subset was processed individually, whereas patient and healthy donor samples were processed jointly. The immunoSEQ multiplex PCR was used to amplify TCRB sequences from cDNA, generating 87-bp fragments that spanned the CDR3 region. Amplicons were sequenced on the Illumina HiSeq platform. In the original analysis: PCR bias was corrected computationally using synthetic template baselines, and reads within Hamming distance 2 were collapsed, with unmergeable singletons discarded. By aligning reads against IMGT, V, D and J genes, CDR3 length, and insertions or deletions at six rearrangement sites were assigned. Clonotype counts were normalized to sorted cell number within each subset before computing true diversity and Gini coefficients with the tcR R package. Repertoire sharing was quantified using the overlap coefficient calculated on TCRB nucleotide sequences. Out-of-frame TCRB sequences from naive cells were analyzed to stand in for the pre-selection repertoire. In TCRdb, the immuneACCESS table is reduced to in-frame sequences with V and J assigned. These tables do not hold every clone; where another copy was compared, an unresolved V gene accounts for under half, and the others remain unexplained. V, J and clone size are those of that table, while D and trimming were read from the DNA. Recorded for this sample are hundreds of thousands of clones; 10% to 15% of them occurred a single time. The ten largest clones take up 0.0095% to 0.013% of the sample.

Each donor gave one peripheral blood draw, averaging roughly 0.11 L, which was collected into heparinised tubes. Naive, central memory, regulatory and stem cell-like memory CD4+ T cells were sorted on a BD FACSAria II using a panel including CD45RO, CCR7, CD25, CD127, CD95 and CD27. All sorted populations exceeded 95% purity. PBMCs were isolated immediately by Lymphoprep density gradient centrifugation and stained directly without culture. Samples were stained and sorted in pairs, with one healthy donor and one patient per experiment, so that batch effects were minimized. The origin of this receptor is a woman in her late teens or twenties with type 1 diabetes. The sample taken for sequencing was naive CD4+ T cells from blood. This specimen's cell subset or site label, interpreted: true naive CD4+ T cells. The chain links TRBV6-6 with TRBJ2-3, with a weak D call of TRBD2 (5 bases match). In nucleotides, the sequence is TGTGCCAGCAGTCCCTCAAGTGCGGGTGGCACAGATACGCAGTATTTT. Its coded protein is CASSPSSAGGTDTQYF.